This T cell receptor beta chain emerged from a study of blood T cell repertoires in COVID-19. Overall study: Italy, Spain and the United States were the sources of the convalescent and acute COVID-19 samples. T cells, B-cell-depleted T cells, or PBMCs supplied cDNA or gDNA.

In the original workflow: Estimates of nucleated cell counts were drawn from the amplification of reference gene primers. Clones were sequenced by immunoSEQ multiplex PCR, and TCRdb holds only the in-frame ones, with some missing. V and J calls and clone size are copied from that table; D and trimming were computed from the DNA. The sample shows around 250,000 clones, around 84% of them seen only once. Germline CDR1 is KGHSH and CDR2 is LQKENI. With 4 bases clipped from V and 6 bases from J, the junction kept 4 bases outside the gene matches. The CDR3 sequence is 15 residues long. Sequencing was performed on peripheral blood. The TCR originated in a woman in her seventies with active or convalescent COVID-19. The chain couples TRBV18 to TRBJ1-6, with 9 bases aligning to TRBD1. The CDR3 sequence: CASSLWDRANSPLHF. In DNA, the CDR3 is TGTGCCAGCTCACTTTGGGACAGGGCTAATTCACCCCTCCACTTT.